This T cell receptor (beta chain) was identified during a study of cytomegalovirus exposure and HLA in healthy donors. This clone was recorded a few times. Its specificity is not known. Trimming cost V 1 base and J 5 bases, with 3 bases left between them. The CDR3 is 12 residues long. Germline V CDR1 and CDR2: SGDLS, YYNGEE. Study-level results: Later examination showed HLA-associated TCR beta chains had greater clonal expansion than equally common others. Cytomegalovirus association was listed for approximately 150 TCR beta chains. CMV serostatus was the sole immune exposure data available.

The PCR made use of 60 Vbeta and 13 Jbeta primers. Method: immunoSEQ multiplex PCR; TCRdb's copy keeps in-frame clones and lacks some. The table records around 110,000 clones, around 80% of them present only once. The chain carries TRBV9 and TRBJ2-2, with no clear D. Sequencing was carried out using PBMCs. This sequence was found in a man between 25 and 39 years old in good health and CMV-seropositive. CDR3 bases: TGTGCCAGCAGCGTATCAACCGGGGAGCTGTTTTTT. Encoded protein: CASSVSTGELFF.